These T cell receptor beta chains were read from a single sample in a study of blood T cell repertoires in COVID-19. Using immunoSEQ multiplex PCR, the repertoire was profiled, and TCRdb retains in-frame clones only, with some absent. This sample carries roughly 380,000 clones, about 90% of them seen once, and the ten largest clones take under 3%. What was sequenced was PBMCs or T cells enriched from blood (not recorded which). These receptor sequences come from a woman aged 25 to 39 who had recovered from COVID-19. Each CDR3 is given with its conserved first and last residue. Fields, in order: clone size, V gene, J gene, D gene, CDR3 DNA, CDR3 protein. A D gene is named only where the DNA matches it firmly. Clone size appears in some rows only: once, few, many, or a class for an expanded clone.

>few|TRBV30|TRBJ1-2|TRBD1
TGTGCCTTGACAGGGGGCGATGGTGGCTACACCTTC
CALTGGDGGYTF
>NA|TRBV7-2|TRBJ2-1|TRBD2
TGTGCCAGCAGCTTTACTAGCGTTACCAATGAGCAGTTCTTC
CASSFTSVTNEQFF
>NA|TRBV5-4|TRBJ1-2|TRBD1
TGTGCCAGCAGCTTCCCAGGGGGCGAGGGCTACACCTTC
CASSFPGGEGYTF
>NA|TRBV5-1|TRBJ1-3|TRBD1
TGCGCCAGCAGCCGAAGGGGACAGGGGGCGGGAAACACCATATATTTT
CASSRRGQGAGNTIYF
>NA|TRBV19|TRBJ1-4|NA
TGTGCCAGTAGTATTACGGGGAAGGACGAAAAACTGTTTTTT
CASSITGKDEKLFF
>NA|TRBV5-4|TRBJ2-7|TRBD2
TGTGCCAGCAGCTTGGGTGCTAGCGGGGTACCCTACGAGCAGTACTTC
CASSLGASGVPYEQYF
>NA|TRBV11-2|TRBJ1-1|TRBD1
TGTGCCAGCAGCCCTCGCACAGGGGGAATGAACACTGAAGCTTTCTTT
CASSPRTGGMNTEAFF
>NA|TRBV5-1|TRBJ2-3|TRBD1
TGCGCCAGCAGCTTGGCCGGGACAGGGGGTGCAGATACGCAGTATTTT
CASSLAGTGGADTQYF
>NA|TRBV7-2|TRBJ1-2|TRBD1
TGTGCCAGCAGCCTTGTGGGACAGGGCAATGGCTACACCTTC
CASSLVGQGNGYTF
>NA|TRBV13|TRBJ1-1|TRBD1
TGTGCCAGCAGCCCGTCCCGGGACAGGGGGAGTAGCACTGAAGCTTTCTTT
CASSPSRDRGSSTEAFF
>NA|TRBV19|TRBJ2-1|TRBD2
TGTGCCAGTAGTATCGGGGGGGAGGCCTACAATGAGCAGTTCTTC
CASSIGGEAYNEQFF